Below are 5 T cell receptor beta chains sequenced from a single sample in a study of T cell repertoires in cytomegalovirus infection. Each CDR3 protein gets one entry after TCRdb re-called the reads with MiXCR. The sample consists of hundreds of thousands of distinct CDR3 sequences, around 32% of them appearing once. Sequenced input: PBMCs. Receptor source: a human donor in good health (CMV status not recorded). Some clones in this sample may be carry-over from other donors' samples.

The genes are TRBV5-6 and TRBJ2-7; 7 positions match TRBD1. The germline CDR1 and CDR2 sequences are SGHDT and YYEEEE. V lost 2 bases to trimming and J lost 4 bases; unmatched junction nucleotides: 6. This CDR3 has 14 amino acids. The CDR3 here is CASSFSGGVYEQYF. In DNA form, the CDR3 reads TGTGCCAGCAGCTTTTCAGGGGGAGTGTACGAGCAGTACTTC.

In its sample, this clonotype was seen a few times. The chain has TRBV5-1 and TRBJ2-5, with D perhaps matching TRBD2 (5 bases). CDR3 length: 15 amino acids. Trimming stripped 0 bases from V and 2 bases from J, with 11 bases between. The germline gives CDR1 SGHRS, CDR2 YFSETQ. The CDR3: CASSLAGELQETQYF. CDR3 DNA: TGCGCCAGCAGCTTGGCCGGGGAACTGCAAGAGACCCAGTACTTC.

This chain joins TRBV25-1 and TRBJ2-4; 13 bases line up with TRBD2. This CDR3 has 18 residues. The trim removed 4 bases at V and 0 bases at J, leaving 6 bases unmatched. Germline loops: CDR1 MGHDK, CDR2 SYGVNS. CDR3 residues: CASSAGLAGTLAKNIQYF. The DNA for the CDR3 is TGTGCCAGCAGTGCGGGACTAGCGGGGACTCTAGCCAAAAACATTCAGTACTTC.

The chain recombines TRBV24-1 with TRBJ1-2, with D possibly TRBD1 on 6 matching bases. CDR1 KGHDR and CDR2 SFDVKD come from the germline V gene. With 1 base removed from V and 6 bases from J, the gap between germline ends came to 11 bases. The CDR3 covers 14 residues. CDR3 DNA sequence: TGTGCCACCAGTGATTTTCCAGGGGAGGATGGCTACACCTTC. Its translation: CATSDFPGEDGYTF.

A word on this clonotype: A much more abundant neighbour one base away suggests this may be a read error. The V and J genes are TRBV7-2 and TRBJ1-1; D is ambiguous. CDR1 SGHTA and CDR2 FQGNSA come from the germline V gene. The CDR3 runs 12 residues. Written as DNA, the CDR3 is TGTGCCAGCAGCTTAGTTGACACTGAAGCTTTATTT. This sequence encodes CASSLVDTEALF.